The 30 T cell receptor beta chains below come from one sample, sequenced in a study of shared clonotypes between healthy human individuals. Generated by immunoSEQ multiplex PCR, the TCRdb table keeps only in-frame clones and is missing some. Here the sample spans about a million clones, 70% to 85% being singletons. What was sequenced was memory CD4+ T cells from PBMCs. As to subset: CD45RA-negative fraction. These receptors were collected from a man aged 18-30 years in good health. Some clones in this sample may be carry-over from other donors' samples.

The CDR3 reads CASSSGTGGANTGELFF. CDR3 in DNA: TGTGCCAGCAGCTCAGGGACAGGGGGCGCCAACACCGGGGAGCTGTTTTTT. J is TRBJ2-2 and V is TRBV11-3, with 12 bases aligning to TRBD1. In germline, CDR1 is SGHNT, CDR2 YENEEA. The CDR3 has 17 residues. The J segment lost 2 bases and the V segment lost 4 bases, leaving 5 bases of the junction unmatched.

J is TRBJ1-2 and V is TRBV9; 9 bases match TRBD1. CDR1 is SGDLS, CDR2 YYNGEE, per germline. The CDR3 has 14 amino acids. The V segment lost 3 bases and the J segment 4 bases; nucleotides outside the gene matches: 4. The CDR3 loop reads CASSEDRGFYGYTF. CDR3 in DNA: TGTGCCAGCAGCGAGGACAGGGGTTTCTATGGCTACACCTTC.

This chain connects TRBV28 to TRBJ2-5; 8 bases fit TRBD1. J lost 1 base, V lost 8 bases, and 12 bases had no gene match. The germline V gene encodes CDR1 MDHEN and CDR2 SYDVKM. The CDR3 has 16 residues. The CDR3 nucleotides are TGTGCCAGCGGACAGGGCCTACTCCCGGGCCAAGAGACCCAGTACTTC. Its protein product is CASGQGLLPGQETQYF.

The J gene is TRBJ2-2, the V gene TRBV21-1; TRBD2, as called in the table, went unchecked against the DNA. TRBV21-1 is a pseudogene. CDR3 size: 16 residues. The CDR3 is CASSNPGRKNTGELFF. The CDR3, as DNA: TGTGCCAGCAGCAACCCGGGAAGGAAGAACACCGGGGAGCTGTTTTTT.

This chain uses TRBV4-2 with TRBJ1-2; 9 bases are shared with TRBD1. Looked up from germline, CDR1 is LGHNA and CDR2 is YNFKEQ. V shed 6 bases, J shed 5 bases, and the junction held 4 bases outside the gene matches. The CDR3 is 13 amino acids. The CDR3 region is CASRQGARYGYTF. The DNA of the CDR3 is TGTGCCAGCAGACAGGGGGCTCGTTATGGCTACACCTTC.

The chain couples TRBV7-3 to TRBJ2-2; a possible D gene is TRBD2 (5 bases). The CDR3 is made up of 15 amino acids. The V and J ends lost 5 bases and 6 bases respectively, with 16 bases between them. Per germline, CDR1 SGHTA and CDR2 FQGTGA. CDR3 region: CASSPLEGRPGELFF. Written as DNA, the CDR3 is TGTGCCAGCAGCCCTTTAGAGGGTAGGCCCGGGGAGCTGTTTTTT.

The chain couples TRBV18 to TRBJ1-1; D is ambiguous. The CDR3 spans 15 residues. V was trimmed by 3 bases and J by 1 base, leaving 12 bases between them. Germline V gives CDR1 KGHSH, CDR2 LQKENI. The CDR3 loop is CASSPIPSSNTEAFF. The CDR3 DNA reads TGTGCCAGCTCACCCATTCCTAGTTCGAACACTGAAGCTTTCTTT.

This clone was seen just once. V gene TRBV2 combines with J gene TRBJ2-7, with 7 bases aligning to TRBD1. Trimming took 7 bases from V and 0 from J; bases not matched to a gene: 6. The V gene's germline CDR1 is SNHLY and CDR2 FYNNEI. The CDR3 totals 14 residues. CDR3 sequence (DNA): TGTGCCAGCATTGGGCAGGGGGTCTCCTACGAGCAGTACTTC. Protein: CASIGQGVSYEQYF.

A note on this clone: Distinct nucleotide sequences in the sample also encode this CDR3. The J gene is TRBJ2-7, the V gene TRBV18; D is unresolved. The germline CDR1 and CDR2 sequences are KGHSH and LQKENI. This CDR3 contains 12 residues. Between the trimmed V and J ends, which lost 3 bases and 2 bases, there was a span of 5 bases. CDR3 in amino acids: CASSPQTYEQYF. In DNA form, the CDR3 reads TGTGCCAGCTCACCTCAAACCTACGAGCAGTACTTC.

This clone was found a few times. CDR3: CASSKSGGSNTEAFF. The CDR3 nucleotides read TGTGCCAGCAGCAAATCAGGGGGCTCGAACACTGAAGCTTTCTTT. This chain links TRBV7-3 with TRBJ1-1; TRBD1 agrees at 8 bases. The V gene end was trimmed by 5 bases and the J gene end by 1 base; junction bases not matched to a gene: 6. Germline V gives CDR1 SGHTA, CDR2 FQGTGA. The CDR3 extends over 15 amino acids.

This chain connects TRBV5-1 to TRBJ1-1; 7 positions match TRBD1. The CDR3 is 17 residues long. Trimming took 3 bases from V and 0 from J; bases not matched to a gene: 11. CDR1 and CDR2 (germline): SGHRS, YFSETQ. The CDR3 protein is CASSWQGGLSMNTEAFF. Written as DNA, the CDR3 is TGCGCCAGCAGCTGGCAGGGGGGCCTTAGTATGAACACTGAAGCTTTCTTT.

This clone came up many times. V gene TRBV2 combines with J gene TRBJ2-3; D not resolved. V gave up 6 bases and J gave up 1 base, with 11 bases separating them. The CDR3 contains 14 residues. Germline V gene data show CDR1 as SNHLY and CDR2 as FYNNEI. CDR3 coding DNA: TGTGCCAGCAGCACCAGCTTGGGCACAGATACGCAGTATTTT. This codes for CASSTSLGTDTQYF.

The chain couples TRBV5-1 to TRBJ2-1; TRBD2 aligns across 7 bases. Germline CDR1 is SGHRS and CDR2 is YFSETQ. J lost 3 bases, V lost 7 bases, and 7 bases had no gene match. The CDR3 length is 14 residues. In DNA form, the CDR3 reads TGCGCCAGCCGCCTAGCGGACCTCTACAATGAGCAGTTCTTC. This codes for CASRLADLYNEQFF. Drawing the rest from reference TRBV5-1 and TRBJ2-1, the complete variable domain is KAGVTQTPRYLIKTRGQQVTLSCSPISGHRSVSWYQQTPGQGLQFLFEYFSETQRNKGNFPGRFSGRQFSNSRSEMNVSTLELGDSALYLCASRLADLYNEQFFGPGTRLTVL.

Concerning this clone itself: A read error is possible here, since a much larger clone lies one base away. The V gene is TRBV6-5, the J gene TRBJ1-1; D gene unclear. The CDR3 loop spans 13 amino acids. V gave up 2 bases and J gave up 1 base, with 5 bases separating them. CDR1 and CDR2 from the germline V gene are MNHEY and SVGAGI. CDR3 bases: TGTGCCAGCAGTTACAACGGGAACACTGAAGCTTTCTTT. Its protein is CASSYNGNTEAFF.

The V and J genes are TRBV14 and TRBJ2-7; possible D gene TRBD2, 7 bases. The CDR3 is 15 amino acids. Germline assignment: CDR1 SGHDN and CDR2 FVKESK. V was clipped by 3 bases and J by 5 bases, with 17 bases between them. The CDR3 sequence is CASSQGGLTRNEQYF. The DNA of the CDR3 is TGTGCCAGCAGCCAGGGGGGGCTGACAAGAAACGAGCAGTACTTC.

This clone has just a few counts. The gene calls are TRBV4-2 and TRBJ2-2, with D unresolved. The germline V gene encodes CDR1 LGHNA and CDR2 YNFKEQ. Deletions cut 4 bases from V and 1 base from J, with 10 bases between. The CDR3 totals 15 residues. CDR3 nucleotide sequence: TGTGCCAGCAGCCCGGGCAGAAAGAACACCGGGGAGCTGTTTTTT. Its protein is CASSPGRKNTGELFF.

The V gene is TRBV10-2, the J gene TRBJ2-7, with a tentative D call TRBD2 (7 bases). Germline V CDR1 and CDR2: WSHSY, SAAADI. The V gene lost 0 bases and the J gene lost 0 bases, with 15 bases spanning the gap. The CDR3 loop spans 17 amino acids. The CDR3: CASSESRTAGRSYEQYF. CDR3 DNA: TGCGCCAGCAGTGAGTCGAGGACAGCGGGACGCTCCTACGAGCAGTACTTC.

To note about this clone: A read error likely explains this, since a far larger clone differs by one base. CDR3 residues: CASSTRTSGSDEQCF. The CDR3, as DNA: TGTGCCAGCAGCACCCGGACTAGCGGGAGCGACGAGCAGTGCTTC. The V call is TRBV7-9, the J call TRBJ2-7, with 13 nucleotides matching TRBD2. The germline V gene encodes CDR1 SEHNR and CDR2 FQNEAQ (reference sequence). The length of the CDR3 is 15 residues.

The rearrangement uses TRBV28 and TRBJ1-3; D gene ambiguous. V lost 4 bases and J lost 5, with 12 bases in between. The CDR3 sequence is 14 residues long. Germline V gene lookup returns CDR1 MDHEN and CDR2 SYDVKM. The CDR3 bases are TGTGCCAGCAGTTCCTCTCTCCCACGAAACACCATATATTTT. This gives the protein CASSSSLPRNTIYF. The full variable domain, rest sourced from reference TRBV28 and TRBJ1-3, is DVKVTQSSRYLVKRTGEKVFLECVQDMDHENMFWYRQDPGLGLRLIYFSYDVKMKEKGDIPEGYSVSREKKERFSLILESASTNQTSMYLCASSSSLPRNTIYFGEGSWLTVV.

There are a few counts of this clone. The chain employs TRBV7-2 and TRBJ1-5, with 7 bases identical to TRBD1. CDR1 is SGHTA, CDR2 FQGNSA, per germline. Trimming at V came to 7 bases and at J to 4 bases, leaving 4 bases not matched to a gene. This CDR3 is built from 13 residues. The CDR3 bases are TGTGCCAGCACCCTGGGACAGAATCAGCCCCAGCATTTT. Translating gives CASTLGQNQPQHF.

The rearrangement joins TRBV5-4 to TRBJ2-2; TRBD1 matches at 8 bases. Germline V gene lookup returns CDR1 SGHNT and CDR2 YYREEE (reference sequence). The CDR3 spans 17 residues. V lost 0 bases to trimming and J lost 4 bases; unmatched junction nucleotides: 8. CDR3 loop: CASSLARQGAITGELFF. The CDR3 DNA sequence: TGTGCCAGCAGCTTGGCCAGGCAGGGGGCGATCACCGGGGAGCTGTTTTTT.

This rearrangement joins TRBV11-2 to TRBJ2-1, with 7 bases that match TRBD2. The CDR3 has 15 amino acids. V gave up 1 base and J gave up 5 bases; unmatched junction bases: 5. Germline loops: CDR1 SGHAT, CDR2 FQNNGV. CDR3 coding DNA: TGTGCCAGCAGCTTAGTTTGGGGGAGGGACAATGAGCAGTTCTTC. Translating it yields CASSLVWGRDNEQFF.

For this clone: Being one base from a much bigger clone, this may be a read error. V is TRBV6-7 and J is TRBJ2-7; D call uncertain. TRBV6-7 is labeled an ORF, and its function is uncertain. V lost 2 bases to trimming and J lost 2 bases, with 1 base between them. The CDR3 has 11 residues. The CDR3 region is CASSYPYEQYF. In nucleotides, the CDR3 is TGTGCCAGCAGTTACCCCTACGAGCAGTACTTC.

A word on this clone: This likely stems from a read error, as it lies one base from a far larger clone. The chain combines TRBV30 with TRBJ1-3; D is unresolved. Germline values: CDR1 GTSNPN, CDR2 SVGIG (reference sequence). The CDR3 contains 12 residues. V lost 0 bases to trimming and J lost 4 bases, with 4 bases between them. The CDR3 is CAWSVAGNTIYF. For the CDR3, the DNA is TGTGCCTGGAGTGTAGCCGGAAACACCATATATTTT.

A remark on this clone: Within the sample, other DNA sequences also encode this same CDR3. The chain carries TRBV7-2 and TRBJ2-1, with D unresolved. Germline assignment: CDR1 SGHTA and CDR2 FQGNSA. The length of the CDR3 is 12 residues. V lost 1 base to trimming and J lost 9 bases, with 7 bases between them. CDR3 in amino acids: CASSLVPVEQFF. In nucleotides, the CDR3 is TGTGCCAGCAGCTTAGTCCCCGTTGAGCAGTTCTTC. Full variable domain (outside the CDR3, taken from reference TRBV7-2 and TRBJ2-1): GAGVSQSPSNKVTEKGKDVELRCDPISGHTALYWYRQSLGQGLEFLIYFQGNSAPDKSGLPSDRFSAERTGGSVSTLTIQRTQQEDSAVYLCASSLVPVEQFFGPGTRLTVL.

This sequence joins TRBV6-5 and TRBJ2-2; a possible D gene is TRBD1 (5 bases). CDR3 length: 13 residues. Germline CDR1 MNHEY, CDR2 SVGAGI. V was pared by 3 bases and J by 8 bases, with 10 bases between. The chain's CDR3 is CASSYLRGGELFF. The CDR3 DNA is TGTGCCAGCAGTTATTTAAGGGGTGGGGAGCTGTTTTTT.

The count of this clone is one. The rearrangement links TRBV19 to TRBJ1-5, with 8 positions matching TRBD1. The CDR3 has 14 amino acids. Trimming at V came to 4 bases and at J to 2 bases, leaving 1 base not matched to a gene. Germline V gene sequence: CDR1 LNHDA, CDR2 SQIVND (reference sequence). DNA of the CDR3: TGTGCCAGTAGTAAGACAGGGGGCAATCAGCCCCAGCATTTT. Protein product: CASSKTGGNQPQHF.

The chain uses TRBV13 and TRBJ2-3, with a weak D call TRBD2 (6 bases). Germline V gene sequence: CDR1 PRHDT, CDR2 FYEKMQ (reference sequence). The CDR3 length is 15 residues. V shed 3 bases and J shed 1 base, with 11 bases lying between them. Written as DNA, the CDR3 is TGTGCCAGCAGCTTCGGGAGTGGGGGCACAGATACGCAGTATTTT. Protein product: CASSFGSGGTDTQYF.

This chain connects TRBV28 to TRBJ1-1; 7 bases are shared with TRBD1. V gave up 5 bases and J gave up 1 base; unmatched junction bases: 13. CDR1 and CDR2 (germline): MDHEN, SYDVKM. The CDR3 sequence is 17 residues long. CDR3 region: CASSPRAGTATNTEAFF. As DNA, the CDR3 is TGTGCCAGCAGTCCCCGCGCCGGGACAGCTACGAACACTGAAGCTTTCTTT.

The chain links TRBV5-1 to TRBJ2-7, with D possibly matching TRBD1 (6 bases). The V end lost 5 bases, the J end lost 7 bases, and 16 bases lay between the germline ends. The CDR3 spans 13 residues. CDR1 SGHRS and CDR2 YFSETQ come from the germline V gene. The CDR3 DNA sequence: TGCGCCAGCAGGGCGGACAGCTCGCGGGAGCAGTACTTC. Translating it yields CASRADSSREQYF.